The 27 T cell receptor beta chains below all came from one sample that was sequenced in a study of blood T cells in healthy people across ages. The second PCR ran about 6 to 12 cycles with a sample-barcoded 5' primer and J-beta primers. TCRdb independently ran MiXCR on the 5' RACE reads; one entry per CDR3 protein. Among some 710,000 distinct CDR3 sequences listed, roughly 46% were seen once. Material for sequencing was blood. All receptors derive from a man of 80 years or more in good health.

The CDR3 nucleotides read TGTGCCATCAGTGTCTCGGTAGCAGGGCCCAATGAGCAGTTCTTC. Its protein is CAISVSVAGPNEQFF. The gene calls are TRBV10-3 and TRBJ2-1; tentatively, D is TRBD1 (5 bases). The CDR3 loop spans 15 amino acids. CDR1 ENHRY and CDR2 SYGVKD come from the germline V gene. Trimming stripped 4 bases from V and 6 bases from J, with 16 bases between.

On this clonotype: One junction end does not reproduce the germline sequence, and a read error may be involved. The J gene is TRBJ1-2, the V gene TRBV10-3; TRBD1 matches at 10 bases. CDR1 is ENHRY, CDR2 SYGVKD, per germline. The CDR3 contains 14 residues. Here the CDR3 DNA reads TGTGCCATCAGTCCGGGACAGGGGAACTATGACTACACCTTC. The encoded protein is CAISPGQGNYDYTF.

Worth noting for this clonotype: It may be a read error: a sequence one base away is much more abundant. V is TRBV5-1 and J is TRBJ2-5, with 11 bases matching TRBD2. Germline V gene data show CDR1 as SGHRS and CDR2 as YFSETQ. This CDR3 region has 14 residues. V shed 5 bases, J shed 11 bases, and the junction held 11 bases outside the gene matches. The CDR3 nucleotides are TGCGCCAGCAGAACCCTAGCGGGAGGCGGTGAGCAGTACTTC. Translating gives CASRTLAGGGEQYF.

A single count supports this clonotype. The chain combines TRBV10-3 with TRBJ2-2; D call uncertain. The CDR3 length is 14 residues. Deletions cut 7 bases from V and 2 bases from J, with 11 bases between. CDR1 is ENHRY and CDR2 is SYGVKD in the germline V gene. The CDR3 protein is CAINKDPNTGELFF. DNA of the CDR3: TGTGCCATCAATAAGGACCCAAACACCGGGGAGCTGTTTTTT.

The V gene is TRBV6-1, the J gene TRBJ2-7; D is ambiguous. Germline V gives CDR1 MNHNS, CDR2 SASEGT. This CDR3 has 10 residues. Trimming removed 3 bases from V and 3 bases from J, with 0 bases in between. For the CDR3, the DNA is TGTGCCAGCAGTGACTACGAGCAGTACTTC. Translated, it gives CASSDYEQYF.

This rearrangement joins TRBV4-1 to TRBJ2-1; 7 bases match TRBD2. The germline V gene encodes CDR1 MGHRA and CDR2 YSYEKL. The CDR3 consists of 14 residues. The junction had 12 bases not matched to a gene; V was cut back by 3 bases and J by 13 bases. In nucleotides, the CDR3 is TGCGCCAGCAGCCACAACGGTCTAGCGGAGCCACAGTTCTTC. Protein: CASSHNGLAEPQFF.

This clonotype was recorded a few times. The rearrangement links TRBV3-1 to TRBJ2-1; D uncertain. The DNA matches TRBJ2-7 better at its end, which makes the J call doubtful. This CDR3 region has 12 residues. Germline lookup yields CDR1 LGHDT and CDR2 YNNKEL (reference sequence). CDR3 in amino acids: CASSLSYNEQYF. The CDR3 coding sequence is TGTGCCAGCAGCCTCTCCTACAATGAGCAGTACTTC.

V gene TRBV29-1 combines with J gene TRBJ1-1; possibly TRBD1 for D (5 bases). Trimming took off 5 bases at V and 4 bases at J, with 8 bases between the two ends. The CDR3 has 11 residues. CDR1 is SQVTM and CDR2 is ANQGSEA in the germline V gene. The DNA of the CDR3 is TGCAGCGTTAATACAGGCACTGAAGCTTTCTTT. Amino acids: CSVNTGTEAFF.

This clonotype was counted between two and nine times. For the CDR3, the DNA is TGCGCCAGCAGCCCAGCCGGGTCAAAAGTGGCCAACGTCCTGACTTTC. Translation gives CASSPAGSKVANVLTF. The chain couples TRBV5-1 to TRBJ2-6; unclear D gene. Trimming removed 4 bases at V and 6 bases at J, with 17 bases between. The CDR3 sequence is 16 residues long. Germline V gene data show CDR1 as SGHRS and CDR2 as YFSETQ.

V and J are TRBV20-1 and TRBJ2-5, with 10 bases lining up with TRBD2. The CDR3 is 15 amino acids. Germline V gene sequence: CDR1 DFQATT, CDR2 SNEGSKA (reference sequence). The V gene end was trimmed by 2 bases and the J gene end by 5 bases; junction bases not matched to a gene: 8. The CDR3 nucleotides read TGCAGTGCTAGATCCAGCGGGAGGGCCGATGAGACCCAGTACTTC. Its protein is CSARSSGRADETQYF.

Note on this clonotype: The germline gene is not matched at one end of the junction; a read error may be the cause. The chain recombines TRBV29-1 with TRBJ1-1; TRBD1 aligns across 8 bases. The CDR3 loop spans 13 amino acids. Per germline, CDR1 SQVTM and CDR2 ANQGSEA. The CDR3 sequence is CSVDRDRGRAAFF. The CDR3 DNA is TGCAGTGTTGACAGAGACAGGGGCAGGGCAGCTTTCTTT. The whole variable domain, filled in from reference TRBV29-1 and TRBJ1-1, reads SAVISQKPSRDICQRGTSLTIQCQVDSQVTMMFWYRQQPGQSLTLIATANQGSEATYESGFVIDKFPISRPNLTFSTLTVSNMSPEDSSIYLCSVDRDRGRAAFFGQGTRLTVV.

The genes are TRBV29-1 and TRBJ1-2; D is perhaps TRBD1 (6 bases). The germline V and J ends were trimmed by 8 bases and 6 bases, with 16 bases remaining between them. CDR3 length equals 12 residues. Germline lookup yields CDR1 SQVTM and CDR2 ANQGSEA. This chain's CDR3 is CSSRVGANGYTF. As DNA, the CDR3 is TGCAGCTCCCGGGTGGGGGCTAATGGCTACACCTTC.

V usage is TRBV6-1 and J usage is TRBJ2-2, with a possible D match to TRBD1 (5 bases). This CDR3 comprises 15 residues. Between the trimmed V and J ends, which lost 2 bases and 1 base, there was a span of 8 bases. CDR1 and CDR2 from the germline V gene are MNHNS and SASEGT. CDR3 loop: CASSENRMNTGELFF. The CDR3 DNA reads TGTGCCAGCAGTGAAAACAGGATGAACACCGGGGAGCTGTTTTTT.

This clonotype is a singleton in its sample. The CDR3 protein is CATSVERTGYNEQFF. DNA for the CDR3: TGTGCCACCAGCGTTGAAAGGACAGGGTACAATGAGCAGTTCTTC. The J gene is TRBJ2-1, the V gene TRBV15; 8 bases fit TRBD1. The CDR3 totals 15 residues. The V segment lost 5 bases and the J segment 4 bases; nucleotides outside the gene matches: 7. Germline V lookup: CDR1 LNHNV, CDR2 YYDKDF (reference sequence).

The chain uses TRBV5-1 and TRBJ2-1, with D perhaps TRBD2 (5 bases). The CDR3 totals 16 residues. Trimming cost V 0 bases and J 6 bases, with 16 bases left between them. Germline CDR1 is SGHRS and CDR2 is YFSETQ. The CDR3 spells CASSLATSWVFNEQFF. In nucleotides, the CDR3 is TGCGCCAGCAGCTTGGCCACTAGTTGGGTGTTCAATGAGCAGTTCTTC.

This clonotype occurred many times. V gene TRBV20-1 combines with J gene TRBJ2-7; 12 bases match TRBD1. The trim removed 3 bases at V and 3 bases at J, leaving 6 bases unmatched. This CDR3 contains 15 residues. Germline assignment: CDR1 DFQATT and CDR2 SNEGSKA (reference sequence). Here the CDR3 reads CSARGDRGQGYEQYF. The CDR3 DNA is TGCAGTGCTAGGGGGGACAGGGGGCAGGGCTACGAGCAGTACTTC.

The V gene is TRBV27, the J gene TRBJ2-7; a possible D gene is TRBD2 (5 bases). The CDR3 has 12 amino acids. Germline CDR1 and CDR2: MNHEY and SMNVEV (reference sequence). V was shortened by 8 bases and J by 7 bases, with 15 bases between the two germline ends. This chain's CDR3 is CASGRLTNEQYF. For the CDR3, the DNA is TGTGCCAGCGGACGACTAACTAATGAGCAGTACTTC.

Turning to this clonotype: This may be a read error: a much more frequent sequence differs by one nucleotide. The J gene is TRBJ2-1, the V gene TRBV12-3 or TRBV12-4; D possibly corresponds to TRBD2 (6 bases). V was pared by 2 bases and J by 7 bases, with 15 bases between. The CDR3 extends over 15 amino acids. The CDR3 DNA reads as TGTGCCAGCAGTTTACTGACTCGGGGGATTAATGAGCAGTTCTTC. It codes for CASSLLTRGINEQFF.

The chain joins TRBV24-1 to TRBJ2-3; D remains unclear. Germline V CDR1 and CDR2: KGHDR, SFDVKD. This CDR3 has 11 residues. V was shortened by 6 bases and J by 5 bases, with 5 bases between the two germline ends. The DNA of the CDR3 is TGTGCCACCAGTCAAATAGATACGCAGTATTTT. It specifies CATSQIDTQYF.

The chain has TRBV7-7 and TRBJ2-5, with 8 nucleotides matching TRBD1. The CDR3 sequence is 13 residues long. Germline CDR1 and CDR2: SSHAT and FNYEAQ (reference sequence). The trim removed 8 bases at V and 1 base at J, leaving 3 bases unmatched. The DNA of the CDR3 is TGTGCCAGCGGACAGGGAGTCCAAGAGACCCAGTACTTC. This sequence encodes CASGQGVQETQYF.

Details on this clonotype: This may be a read error, as it is one base from a much larger clone. The DNA for the CDR3 is TGCGCCAGCAGCTTACAGCAGAACACCGGGGAGCCGTTTTTT. Its protein product is CASSLQQNTGEPFF. The chain combines TRBV5-1 with TRBJ2-2, with D possibly matching TRBD2 (5 bases). Germline lookup yields CDR1 SGHRS and CDR2 YFSETQ. The CDR3 consists of 14 residues.

This chain connects TRBV2 to TRBJ2-2; D perhaps matches TRBD1 (5 bases). This CDR3 has 13 residues. Germline lookup yields CDR1 SNHLY and CDR2 FYNNEI. V was shortened by 6 bases and J by 6 bases, with 11 bases between the two germline ends. The CDR3, as DNA: TGTGCCAGCAGCAGGGCACGTTCCGGGGAGCTGTTTTTT. Protein: CASSRARSGELFF.

CDR3: CASGPKAGGNQDTQYF. In nucleotides, the CDR3 is TGTGCTAGTGGTCCAAAAGCGGGGGGGAATCAAGATACGCAGTATTTT. This rearrangement joins TRBV12-5 to TRBJ2-3; 10 nucleotides agree with TRBD2. The CDR3 has 16 residues. Germline V gene data show CDR1 as LGHNT and CDR2 as FRNRAP. With 5 bases clipped from V and 5 bases from J, the junction kept 10 bases outside the gene matches.

A few counts support this clonotype. The chain's CDR3 is CATSRDPGQGYEQYF. DNA of the CDR3: TGTGCCACCAGCAGAGATCCCGGACAGGGCTACGAGCAGTACTTC. This chain links TRBV15 with TRBJ2-7; 8 bases line up with TRBD1. The CDR3 has 15 residues. Per the germline V gene, CDR1 is LNHNV and CDR2 is YYDKDF (reference sequence). V lost 0 bases and J lost 3; bases outside the gene matches: 4. Full variable domain (outside the CDR3, taken from reference TRBV15 and TRBJ2-7): DAMVIQNPRYQVTQFGKPVTLSCSQTLNHNVMYWYQQKSSQAPKLLFHYYDKDFNNEADTPDNFQSRRPNTSFCFLDIRSPGLGDTAMYLCATSRDPGQGYEQYFGPGTRLTVT.

Only one count was recorded for this clonotype. The chain has TRBV12-3 or TRBV12-4 and TRBJ2-7, with D tentatively TRBD2 (7 bases). The CDR3 covers 17 residues. With 5 bases removed from V and 3 bases from J, the gap between germline ends came to 23 bases. The CDR3 nucleotides read TGTGCCAGCAGTCCACATGGGGAGGGGCAGGGGAACTACGAGCAGTACTTC. Translation gives CASSPHGEGQGNYEQYF.

This clonotype was picked up many times. A much larger clone differs by one base, so this may be a read error. Here the CDR3 reads CSVEVGQYNEQYF. Written as DNA, the CDR3 is TGCAGCGTTGAAGTAGGACAGTACAATGAGCAGTACTTC. The chain is built from TRBV29-1 and TRBJ2-5; perhaps TRBD1 as D (6 bases). Germline V gene lookup returns CDR1 SQVTM and CDR2 ANQGSEA. V was clipped by 1 base and J by 11 bases, with 17 bases between them. The CDR3 runs to 13 residues.

This chain connects TRBV20-1 to TRBJ2-7; unclear D gene. The CDR3 consists of 15 residues. The V gene's germline CDR1 is DFQATT and CDR2 SNEGSKA (reference sequence). The germline V and J ends were trimmed by 1 base and 2 bases, with 15 bases remaining between them. The CDR3 reads CSARGPYGEAYEQYF. In DNA form, the CDR3 reads TGCAGTGCTAGAGGTCCTTACGGAGAAGCCTACGAGCAGTACTTC.